The rows below give T cell receptor beta chains drawn from one sample of a study of shared clonotypes between healthy human individuals. The data were produced by immunoSEQ multiplex PCR, yet TCRdb's version contains in-frame clones alone and is incomplete. The top ten clones hold around 13% of a sample with roughly 500,000 clones, about four fifths of them seen once. The specimen sequenced was PBMCs. These receptors originate from a woman aged 40 to 50 in good health. Some clones in this sample may be carry-over from other donors' samples. Each CDR3 is given with its conserved first and last residue. Fields, in order: D gene, V gene, J gene, clone size, CDR3 DNA, CDR3 protein. A D gene is named only where the DNA matches it firmly. Expanded clones get a size class; other rows say once, few or many, or leave the size out.

D: TRBD2
V: TRBV27
J: TRBJ2-1
size: -
DNA: TGTGCCAGCAGTTTAAGAGGACTAGCGGGAGTAGATGATGAGCAGTTCTTC
CDR3: CASSLRGLAGVDDEQFF

D: -
V: TRBV15
J: TRBJ2-7
size: -
DNA: TGTGCCACCAGCAACCGGGACTCAACCTACGAGCAGTACTTC
CDR3: CATSNRDSTYEQYF

D: -
V: TRBV5-1
J: TRBJ2-3
size: once
DNA: TGCGCCAGCAGCTTGGAAGGGCGGTCTAGCACAGATACGCAGTATTTT
CDR3: CASSLEGRSSTDTQYF

D: -
V: TRBV28
J: TRBJ1-3
size: -
DNA: TGTGCCAGCAGTTTGGGTGACAGGGGAAACACCATATATTTT
CDR3: CASSLGDRGNTIYF

D: -
V: TRBV2
J: TRBJ2-1
size: once
DNA: TGTGCCAGCAGTGCCGCAGGGCCCGGCAATGAGCAGTTCTTC
CDR3: CASSAAGPGNEQFF

D: -
V: TRBV7-2
J: TRBJ2-7
size: -
DNA: TGTGCCAGCAGCTTGGGGCCGACTAGCTACGAGCAGTACTTC
CDR3: CASSLGPTSYEQYF

D: -
V: TRBV6-4
J: TRBJ2-2
size: -
DNA: TGTGCCAGCAGTCCACTTGGGGTTTGGACCGGGGAGCTGTTTTTT
CDR3: CASSPLGVWTGELFF

D: TRBD1
V: TRBV18
J: TRBJ2-5
size: -
DNA: TGTGCCAGCTCCCTCGGGACAGCAGATAAGGACGAGACCCAGTACTTC
CDR3: CASSLGTADKDETQYF

D: -
V: TRBV5-1
J: TRBJ2-5
size: -
DNA: TGCGCCAGCAGCGGGGGGGCAGTCCAAGAGACCCAGTACTTC
CDR3: CASSGGAVQETQYF

D: -
V: TRBV27
J: TRBJ2-7
size: -
DNA: TGTGCCAGCAGTTTAGGCGGACCCTACGAGCAGTACTTC
CDR3: CASSLGGPYEQYF

D: -
V: TRBV19
J: TRBJ2-5
size: -
DNA: TGTGCCAGTGCCCCCGACCCCCAAGAGACCCAGTACTTC
CDR3: CASAPDPQETQYF

D: -
V: TRBV19
J: TRBJ2-7
size: -
DNA: TGTGCCAGTGGCCCCCAGGGTGCCTACGAGCAGTACTTC
CDR3: CASGPQGAYEQYF

D: -
V: TRBV19
J: TRBJ2-1
size: once
DNA: TGTGCCAGTAGTATCTCAGGAGGAGCGAAGTTCTTC
CDR3: CASSISGGAKFF

D: -
V: TRBV29-1
J: TRBJ2-3
size: once
DNA: TGCAGCGGCGGAACAGATACGCAGTATTTT
CDR3: CSGGTDTQYF

D: -
V: TRBV5-8
J: TRBJ1-3
size: -
DNA: TGTGCCAGCAGCCACAAGCGGGGGGGCTCTGGAAACACCATATATTTT
CDR3: CASSHKRGGSGNTIYF

D: TRBD1
V: TRBV5-6
J: TRBJ1-2
size: -
DNA: TGTGCCAGCAGCCCGGGGACAGGGGCCAACTATGGCTACACCTTC
CDR3: CASSPGTGANYGYTF

D: TRBD1
V: TRBV28
J: TRBJ2-1
size: -
DNA: TGTGTGACCGGGACAGGGGGTAATGAGCAGTTCTTC
CDR3: CVTGTGGNEQFF

D: TRBD2
V: TRBV5-1
J: TRBJ2-2
size: -
DNA: TGCGCCAGCAGCTTGGGTGCGGGAGGGCCGGGCACCGGGGAGCTGTTTTTT
CDR3: CASSLGAGGPGTGELFF

D: TRBD1
V: TRBV2
J: TRBJ1-1
size: -
DNA: TGTGCCAGCAGTGATCCCGAGGACAGGGCGGATGTGCGGAACACTGAAGCTTTCTTT
CDR3: CASSDPEDRADVRNTEAFF

D: TRBD1
V: TRBV2
J: TRBJ2-7
size: -
DNA: TGTGCCAGCAGTTGGACAGGGACCTCCTACGAGCAGTACTTC
CDR3: CASSWTGTSYEQYF

D: TRBD1
V: TRBV19
J: TRBJ1-5
size: few
DNA: TGTGCCAGTAAGAGACAGGGAGGGCAGCCCCAGCATTTT
CDR3: CASKRQGGQPQHF

D: -
V: TRBV7-9
J: TRBJ2-7
size: -
DNA: TGTGCCAGCAGCTCCGGTCGGTACGAGCAGTACTTC
CDR3: CASSSGRYEQYF

D: -
V: TRBV27
J: TRBJ2-1
size: -
DNA: TGTGCCAGCAGTACCCGGGGACCTGAGCAGTTCTTC
CDR3: CASSTRGPEQFF

D: -
V: TRBV10-2
J: TRBJ1-2
size: -
DNA: TGCGCCAGCAGTGTGGGGGGCGGCTACACCTTC
CDR3: CASSVGGGYTF

D: TRBD2
V: TRBV18
J: TRBJ2-7
size: -
DNA: TGTGCCAGCTCACCACGGGTAGCGGGAGGAGGAGGAGAGCAGTACTTC
CDR3: CASSPRVAGGGGEQYF

D: -
V: TRBV28
J: TRBJ1-2
size: -
DNA: TGTGCCAGCAGACCCAGGAACTATGGCTACACCTTC
CDR3: CASRPRNYGYTF